This TCR beta chain was documented in a study of control samples from healthy donors and cancer patients. This table comes from immunoSEQ multiplex PCR, and its TCRdb copy is limited to in-frame clones, with some not included. The sample holds about 69,000 clones, 75% to 90% seen once. The CDR3 has 14 residues. V lost 0 bases and J lost 2, with 7 bases in between. Germline V gene data show CDR1 as MGHRA and CDR2 as YSYEKL. The sequencing input was PBMCs. This rearrangement joins TRBV4-1 to TRBJ1-2; no firm D call. This clonotype originated in a woman aged 50 to 60 with lung cancer. The CDR3 here is CASSQELGNYGYTF. The DNA of the CDR3 is TGCGCCAGCAGCCAAGAACTGGGGAACTATGGCTACACCTTC.